A selection of T cell receptor beta chains follows, all from one sample in a study of cytomegalovirus exposure and HLA in healthy donors. Clones were read by immunoSEQ multiplex PCR, and TCRdb kept only the in-frame ones, dropping some. The sample records approximately 100,000 clones, more than 75% being singletons. Sequencing was performed on PBMCs. The receptor source for this set is a woman between 40 and 50 years old in good health and CMV-seropositive. The CDR3 runs from the conserved cysteine through the conserved F or W. The D gene is left open where the match is weak. The size entry is marked missing in some rows and otherwise reads once, few, many or a size class.

TRBD1 | - | TRBJ1-4 | TRBV5-1 | TGCGCCAGCAGCTTGTACGACAGGGATAATGAAAAACTGTTTTTT | CASSLYDRDNEKLFF
TRBD2 | - | TRBJ2-1 | TRBV7-3 | TGTGCCAGCAGCCCCCAGCGGGGGTTTGATGAGCAGTTCTTC | CASSPQRGFDEQFF
- | - | TRBJ1-2 | TRBV11-2 | TGTGCCAGCAGGTCCTTCTCTGGACCACTAGCTAACTATGGCTACACCTTC | CASRSFSGPLANYGYTF
TRBD1 | - | TRBJ1-2 | TRBV7-9 | TGTGCCAGCAGCTCAAGGACAGGGTACGGCTACACCTTC | CASSSRTGYGYTF
TRBD2 | - | TRBJ2-7 | TRBV5-1 | TGCGCCAGCAGCTCATTTAGCGGGGGGTCCTACGAGCAGTACTTC | CASSSFSGGSYEQYF
TRBD1 | few | TRBJ2-1 | TRBV18 | TGTGCCAGCTCACCAAGGGGGACAGTCTCAATTGCGGTCAATGAGCAGTTCTTC | CASSPRGTVSIAVNEQFF
- | - | TRBJ1-5 | TRBV27 | TGTGCCAGCAGTTTACGACAGGCCAATCAGCCCCAGCATTTT | CASSLRQANQPQHF
- | few | TRBJ2-5 | TRBV9 | TGTGCCAGCAGCGTCGGCAGGGCCCACCCCGAGACCCAGTACTTC | CASSVGRAHPETQYF
- | - | TRBJ2-5 | TRBV4-1 | TGCGCCAGCAGCCAAGCGGGTAGAGAGTACCAAGAGACCCAGTACTTC | CASSQAGREYQETQYF
TRBD1 | - | TRBJ2-7 | TRBV27 | TGTGCCAGCAGTGAGGTAGGGGGCGTCTACGAGCAGTACTTC | CASSEVGGVYEQYF
- | - | TRBJ2-7 | TRBV4-1 | TGCGCCAGCAGCCGAGATCCGAGGCAGGGGTCCTACGAGCAGTACTTC | CASSRDPRQGSYEQYF
- | - | TRBJ1-2 | TRBV19 | TGTGCTAGTGGCGGGGCGCAGAACTATGGCTACACCTTC | CASGGAQNYGYTF
TRBD1 | few | TRBJ1-5 | TRBV19 | TGTGCCAGTAGTATCCGGACAGGGCGCAATCAGCCCCAGCATTTT | CASSIRTGRNQPQHF
TRBD1 | few | TRBJ1-2 | TRBV28 | TGTGCCAGCAGTTTGACAGGGGGGTACTATGGCTACACCTTC | CASSLTGGYYGYTF
- | few | TRBJ2-2 | TRBV5-1 | TGCGCCAGCAGCTTGGGAGTGACCGGGGAGCTGTTTTTT | CASSLGVTGELFF
- | - | TRBJ2-7 | TRBV19 | TGTGCCAGTAGTAAGACAGGTGATAGGTTCGAGCAGTACTTC | CASSKTGDRFEQYF
TRBD1 | - | TRBJ1-2 | TRBV5-6 | TGTGCCAGCAGCGGGACAGGGGGCTTGAGGGGCTACACCTTC | CASSGTGGLRGYTF
- | - | TRBJ1-2 | TRBV19 | TGTGCCAGTGCACCTATAGGGGACACAGATCGCTACACCTTC | CASAPIGDTDRYTF
- | - | TRBJ1-2 | TRBV10-3 | TGTGCCATCACACCGGGACTAAGAGGCTACACCTTC | CAITPGLRGYTF
- | - | TRBJ2-2 | TRBV9 | TGTGCCAGCAACCGAAGAGTGGCCGGGGAGCTGTTTTTT | CASNRRVAGELFF
TRBD1 | - | TRBJ1-3 | TRBV7-9 | TGTGCCAGCAGCCCCTCGGAGGGGGCGGCTGGAAACACCATATATTTT | CASSPSEGAAGNTIYF
- | - | TRBJ1-1 | TRBV5-1 | TGCGCCAGCAGCTTGCTAGTTAACACTGAAGCTTTCTTT | CASSLLVNTEAFF
- | - | TRBJ2-2 | TRBV6-1 | TGTGCCAGCAGGCCCAGCGTGGGGGAGCTGTTTTTT | CASRPSVGELFF
TRBD1 | - | TRBJ1-1 | TRBV28 | TGTGCCAGCAGTTCGGACAGGGGGCGCAGGACTGAAGCTTTCTTT | CASSSDRGRRTEAFF
- | - | TRBJ2-4 | TRBV7-9 | TGTGCCAGCAGCTTAGGGGTAGGCGGAGCCAAAAACATTCAGTACTTC | CASSLGVGGAKNIQYF
- | - | TRBJ1-1 | TRBV30 | TGTGCCTGGAGTGTAATGGGAGCCACTGAAGCTTTCTTT | CAWSVMGATEAFF
TRBD1 | - | TRBJ1-2 | TRBV5-1 | TGCGCCAGCAGCTACTCCGGGACAGTCGGATATGGCTACACCTTC | CASSYSGTVGYGYTF
TRBD2 | - | TRBJ2-2 | TRBV6-1 | TGTGCCAGCCGGGGGGAAATCGGGGGCACCGGGGAGCTGTTTTTT | CASRGEIGGTGELFF
- | - | TRBJ1-1 | TRBV5-1 | TGCGCCAGTTCAGGGGAAGGGGGCACTGAAGCTTTCTTT | CASSGEGGTEAFF
TRBD1 | - | TRBJ2-5 | TRBV27 | TGTGCCAGCAGTAACGGGACAGGGGCCTTTAGGGAGACCCAGTACTTC | CASSNGTGAFRETQYF
- | - | TRBJ1-1 | TRBV18 | TGTGCCAGCTCCTCCCTCGGTGTAGGGGGAAGTGAAGCTTTCTTT | CASSSLGVGGSEAFF
TRBD1 | few | TRBJ1-2 | TRBV4-1 | TGCGCCAGCAGCCTTGACAGGGATAACTATGGCTACACCTTC | CASSLDRDNYGYTF
TRBD1 | - | TRBJ1-6 | TRBV27 | TGTGCCAGCAGTGGACAGGGGACCTCCTATAATTCACCCCTCCACTTT | CASSGQGTSYNSPLHF
- | - | TRBJ1-5 | TRBV29-1 | TGCAGCGCCGAGGGAGAGCAGCCCCAGCATTTT | CSAEGEQPQHF
TRBD1 | - | TRBJ2-1 | TRBV27 | TGTGCCAGCAGTCCCCGGGGACAGGGGAATGAGCAGTTCTTC | CASSPRGQGNEQFF
- | - | TRBJ2-7 | TRBV29-1 | TGCAGCGTTGCAGAGCAGGCCACCTACGAGCAGTACTTC | CSVAEQATYEQYF
- | - | TRBJ1-2 | TRBV11-2 | TGTGCCAGCAGTCACAACCCGGGGTATGGCTACACCTTC | CASSHNPGYGYTF
- | - | TRBJ2-7 | TRBV6-5 | TGTGCCAGCAGTCCAGGACGGGGTTCCTACGAGCAGTACTTC | CASSPGRGSYEQYF
TRBD2 | - | TRBJ2-1 | TRBV5-6 | TGTGCCAGCAGCCGCGGGACTAGCGGGGGAGTGGCTGAGCAGTTCTTC | CASSRGTSGGVAEQFF
- | - | TRBJ1-6 | TRBV2 | TGTGCCAGCAGTCCTACAGGGCTACAAATTTCGCCCCTCCACTTT | CASSPTGLQISPLHF
TRBD1 | few | TRBJ1-2 | TRBV30 | TGTGCCGGAGGGCCAGGGGGATATGGCTACACCTTC | CAGGPGGYGYTF
TRBD2 | - | TRBJ2-7 | TRBV7-2 | TGTGCCAGCAGGTCCGGGACTAGTGGGGGCGTGCAGTACTTC | CASRSGTSGGVQYF
- | - | TRBJ1-1 | TRBV30 | TGTGCCTGGAGTGAGGGAGTAAGAACTGAAGCTTTCTTT | CAWSEGVRTEAFF
- | many | TRBJ1-5 | TRBV4-2 | TGTGCCAGCAGCCAAGCGGGCGTGGAGGCCGGAGGGCCCCAGCATTTT | CASSQAGVEAGGPQHF
TRBD1 | - | TRBJ2-6 | TRBV25-1 | TGTGCCAGCAGTGAATGGGGACAGGGGACTGGGGCCAACGTCCTGACTTTC | CASSEWGQGTGANVLTF
TRBD2 | - | TRBJ2-7 | TRBV28 | TGTGCCAGCGTCTCTTTTGGGGGGGACTACGAGCAGTACTTC | CASVSFGGDYEQYF
TRBD2 | - | TRBJ2-1 | TRBV7-2 | TGTGCCAGCAGCCGACTAGCGGGGGGCTACAATGAGCAGTTCTTC | CASSRLAGGYNEQFF
- | - | TRBJ2-7 | TRBV6-5 | TGTGCCAGCAGTTACTCAGCAGGGCTAGGTAGCTACGAGCAGTACTTC | CASSYSAGLGSYEQYF